The rows below give T cell receptor beta chains drawn from one sample of a study of CD8 T cells in ankylosing spondylitis. TCRdb reprocessed the 5' RACE reads via MiXCR and lists one record per CDR3 protein. The table shows about 200,000 distinct CDR3 sequences, with about 13% occurring only once. Sequencing was done on a sample of blood, either unsorted or a sorted T cell fraction (not recorded which). Receptors originate from a male donor with ankylosing spondylitis or in good health (not recorded which). Each CDR3 is given with its conserved first and last residue. The order of the fields is J gene, D gene, clone size, V gene, CDR3 protein, CDR3 DNA. The D gene is left open where the match is weak. Rows give clone size only sometimes, using once, few, many, or a class for an expanded clone.

J gene: TRBJ2-2; D gene: NA; clone size: few; V gene: TRBV6-1; CDR3 protein: CAITHKDPNTGELFF; CDR3 DNA: TGTGCCATCACCCATAAAGACCCAAACACCGGGGAGCTGTTTTTT
J gene: TRBJ2-4; D gene: NA; clone size: few; V gene: TRBV20-1; CDR3 protein: CSARGLGLTKNIQYF; CDR3 DNA: TGCAGTGCTAGAGGTCTGGGATTGACCAAAAACATTCAGTACTTC
J gene: TRBJ2-3; D gene: NA; clone size: many; V gene: TRBV27; CDR3 protein: CASSLYRGITDTQYF; CDR3 DNA: TGTGCCAGCAGTTTATATCGGGGAATCACAGATACGCAGTATTTT
J gene: TRBJ2-3; D gene: NA; clone size: few; V gene: TRBV5-1; CDR3 protein: CASSSGLLRHTQYF; CDR3 DNA: TGCGCCAGCAGCTCCGGCCTCCTCAGGCATACGCAGTATTTT
J gene: TRBJ2-1; D gene: NA; clone size: few; V gene: TRBV30; CDR3 protein: CACSGIEQFF; CDR3 DNA: TGTGCCTGCTCAGGGATTGAGCAGTTCTTC
J gene: TRBJ2-5; D gene: NA; clone size: many; V gene: TRBV5-1; CDR3 protein: CASSLVQETQYF; CDR3 DNA: TGCGCCAGCAGCTTGGTCCAAGAGACCCAGTACTTC
J gene: TRBJ2-1; D gene: TRBD2; clone size: few; V gene: TRBV4-2; CDR3 protein: CASSQDLGQLLAGGYNEQFF; CDR3 DNA: TGTGCCAGCAGCCAAGATCTGGGACAGTTACTAGCGGGGGGCTACAATGAGCAGTTCTTC
J gene: TRBJ2-7; D gene: TRBD2; clone size: many; V gene: TRBV20-1; CDR3 protein: CSASSSGDNYEQYF; CDR3 DNA: TGCAGTGCTAGTTCGAGCGGGGATAACTACGAGCAGTACTTC
J gene: TRBJ2-1; D gene: TRBD2; clone size: NA; V gene: TRBV20-1; CDR3 protein: CSASSGTSVLNEQFF; CDR3 DNA: TGCAGTGCTAGTTCCGGGACTAGCGTACTCAATGAGCAGTTCTTC
J gene: TRBJ2-3; D gene: TRBD1; clone size: many; V gene: TRBV10-3; CDR3 protein: CAIIEGTGSTDTQYF; CDR3 DNA: TGTGCCATCATTGAGGGGACAGGCAGCACAGATACGCAGTATTTT
J gene: TRBJ2-2; D gene: NA; clone size: NA; V gene: TRBV12-3/TRBV12-4; CDR3 protein: CASSFVGGELFF; CDR3 DNA: TGTGCCAGCAGTTTCGTCGGGGGGGAGCTGTTTTTT
J gene: TRBJ2-5; D gene: TRBD2; clone size: few; V gene: TRBV6-1; CDR3 protein: CASTDDVASGQETQYF; CDR3 DNA: TGTGCCAGCACCGACGATGTCGCTAGCGGGCAAGAGACCCAGTACTTC
J gene: TRBJ1-1; D gene: NA; clone size: NA; V gene: TRBV4-1; CDR3 protein: CASSMTTRVNTEAFF; CDR3 DNA: TGCGCCAGCAGCATGACGACAAGGGTGAACACTGAAGCTTTCTTT
J gene: TRBJ2-7; D gene: TRBD1; clone size: few; V gene: TRBV27; CDR3 protein: CASSTPDRASYEQYF; CDR3 DNA: TGTGCCAGCAGTACTCCTGACAGGGCCTCCTACGAGCAGTACTTC
J gene: TRBJ2-1; D gene: NA; clone size: medium-sized; V gene: TRBV12-3/TRBV12-4; CDR3 protein: CASSLPNTHEQFF; CDR3 DNA: TGTGCCAGCAGTTTACCAAACACCCACGAGCAGTTCTTC
J gene: TRBJ2-2; D gene: NA; clone size: NA; V gene: TRBV4-2; CDR3 protein: CASSQAETNTGELFF; CDR3 DNA: TGTGCCAGCAGCCAAGCTGAAACGAACACCGGGGAGCTGTTTTTT
J gene: TRBJ2-3; D gene: TRBD2; clone size: few; V gene: TRBV5-1; CDR3 protein: CASSYAGETDTQYF; CDR3 DNA: TGCGCCAGCAGCTATGCGGGAGAGACAGATACGCAGTATTTT
J gene: TRBJ2-1; D gene: NA; clone size: few; V gene: TRBV12-3/TRBV12-4; CDR3 protein: CASSLGTPGPQFF; CDR3 DNA: TGTGCCAGCAGTTTGGGGACACCCGGTCCGCAGTTCTTC
J gene: TRBJ2-3; D gene: NA; clone size: NA; V gene: TRBV9; CDR3 protein: CASSIEAGTFSTDTQYF; CDR3 DNA: TGTGCCAGCAGCATTGAGGCCGGGACGTTTAGCACAGATACGCAGTATTTT
J gene: TRBJ2-1; D gene: NA; clone size: NA; V gene: TRBV19; CDR3 protein: CASSMDSGTYNEQFF; CDR3 DNA: TGTGCCAGTAGTATGGACTCCGGCACTTACAATGAGCAGTTCTTC
J gene: TRBJ1-2; D gene: NA; clone size: few; V gene: TRBV10-3; CDR3 protein: CAITDRITHYGYTF; CDR3 DNA: TGTGCCATCACAGACAGAATTACTCACTATGGCTACACCTTC
J gene: TRBJ2-5; D gene: NA; clone size: many; V gene: TRBV7-9; CDR3 protein: CASSLLLGLRETQYF; CDR3 DNA: TGTGCCAGCAGCTTACTCCTAGGGTTGAGGGAGACCCAGTACTTC
J gene: TRBJ2-3; D gene: TRBD1; clone size: NA; V gene: TRBV10-1; CDR3 protein: CASSDPGQSTDTQYF; CDR3 DNA: TGCGCCAGCAGCGACCCGGGACAGAGCACAGATACGCAGTATTTT
J gene: TRBJ1-2; D gene: NA; clone size: NA; V gene: TRBV5-1; CDR3 protein: CASKEANYGYTF; CDR3 DNA: TGCGCCAGCAAAGAAGCTAACTATGGCTACACCTTC
J gene: TRBJ2-5; D gene: TRBD2; clone size: NA; V gene: TRBV11-2; CDR3 protein: CASSYRGGQETQYF; CDR3 DNA: TGTGCCAGCAGCTATCGGGGGGGCCAGGAGACCCAGTACTTC
J gene: TRBJ1-2; D gene: NA; clone size: NA; V gene: TRBV4-2; CDR3 protein: CASSPSGDLGYGYTF; CDR3 DNA: TGTGCCAGCAGCCCGAGCGGGGACCTCGGGTATGGCTACACCTTC
J gene: TRBJ1-5; D gene: NA; clone size: few; V gene: TRBV4-1; CDR3 protein: CASSQVSGFDQPQHF; CDR3 DNA: TGCGCCAGCAGCCAAGTATCAGGGTTTGATCAGCCCCAGCATTTT
J gene: TRBJ1-1; D gene: TRBD1; clone size: few; V gene: TRBV27; CDR3 protein: CASSFGTANTEAFF; CDR3 DNA: TGTGCCAGCAGTTTCGGGACAGCGAACACTGAAGCTTTCTTT
J gene: TRBJ1-5; D gene: NA; clone size: few; V gene: TRBV20-1; CDR3 protein: CSAEGQSIDQPQHF; CDR3 DNA: TGCAGTGCCGAAGGACAGAGTATCGATCAGCCCCAGCATTTT
J gene: TRBJ2-1; D gene: NA; clone size: many; V gene: TRBV12-3/TRBV12-4; CDR3 protein: CASSIAGGIDEQFF; CDR3 DNA: TGTGCCAGCTCGATCGCCGGGGGAATTGATGAGCAGTTCTTC
J gene: TRBJ1-1; D gene: NA; clone size: medium-sized; V gene: TRBV20-1; CDR3 protein: CSVQVMNTEAFF; CDR3 DNA: TGCAGTGTTCAGGTGATGAACACTGAAGCTTTCTTT
J gene: TRBJ2-5; D gene: NA; clone size: few; V gene: TRBV2; CDR3 protein: CASRRLQETQYF; CDR3 DNA: TGTGCCAGCAGGAGACTCCAAGAGACCCAGTACTTC
J gene: TRBJ2-5; D gene: TRBD2; clone size: NA; V gene: TRBV2; CDR3 protein: CASSLAGVGETQYF; CDR3 DNA: TGTGCCAGCAGTTTAGCGGGGGTCGGAGAGACCCAGTACTTC
J gene: TRBJ1-4; D gene: TRBD1; clone size: few; V gene: TRBV2; CDR3 protein: CASSDGQGAGEKLFF; CDR3 DNA: TGTGCCAGCAGTGATGGACAGGGGGCAGGAGAAAAACTGTTTTTT
J gene: TRBJ2-7; D gene: TRBD2; clone size: few; V gene: TRBV4-1; CDR3 protein: CASSQASGYEQYF; CDR3 DNA: TGCGCCAGCAGCCAGGCTAGCGGCTACGAGCAGTACTTC
J gene: TRBJ2-1; D gene: TRBD2; clone size: NA; V gene: TRBV28; CDR3 protein: CASSLVDSGGAQGQFF; CDR3 DNA: TGTGCCAGCAGTTTGGTAGATAGCGGGGGGGCCCAAGGGCAGTTCTTC
J gene: TRBJ2-5; D gene: NA; clone size: NA; V gene: TRBV4-1; CDR3 protein: CASSQGPPYPETQYF; CDR3 DNA: TGCGCCAGCAGCCAAGGCCCCCCCTACCCAGAGACCCAGTACTTC